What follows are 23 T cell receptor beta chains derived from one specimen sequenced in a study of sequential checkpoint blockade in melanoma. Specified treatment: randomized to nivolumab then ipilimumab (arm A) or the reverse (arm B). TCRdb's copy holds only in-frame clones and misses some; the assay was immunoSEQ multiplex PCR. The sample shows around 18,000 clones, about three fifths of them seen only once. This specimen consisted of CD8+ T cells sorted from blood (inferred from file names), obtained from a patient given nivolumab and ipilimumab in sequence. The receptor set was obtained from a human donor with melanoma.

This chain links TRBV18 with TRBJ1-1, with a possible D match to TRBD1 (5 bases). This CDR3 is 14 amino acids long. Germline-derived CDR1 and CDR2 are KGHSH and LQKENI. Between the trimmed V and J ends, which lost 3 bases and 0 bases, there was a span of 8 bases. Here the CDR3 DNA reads TGTGCCAGCTCACCCCAGGGAATGAACACTGAAGCTTTCTTT. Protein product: CASSPQGMNTEAFF.

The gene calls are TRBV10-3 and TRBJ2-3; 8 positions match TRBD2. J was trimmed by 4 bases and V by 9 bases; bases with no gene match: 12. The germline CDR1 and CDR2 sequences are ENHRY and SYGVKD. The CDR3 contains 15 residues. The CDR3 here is CAIGQREGLADTQYF. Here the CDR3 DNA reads TGTGCCATTGGACAACGGGAGGGCCTTGCAGATACGCAGTATTTT.

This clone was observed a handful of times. Here the CDR3 DNA reads TGTGCCAGAAGCTCACAGGGTTCTGGAAACACCATATATTTT. Translating it yields CARSSQGSGNTIYF. The chain is built from TRBV5-3 and TRBJ1-3, with a tentative D call TRBD1 (6 bases). TRBV5-3 is an ORF, and what it does is uncertain. There are 14 residues in the CDR3. V lost 3 bases and J 1 base, leaving 8 bases between the germline ends.

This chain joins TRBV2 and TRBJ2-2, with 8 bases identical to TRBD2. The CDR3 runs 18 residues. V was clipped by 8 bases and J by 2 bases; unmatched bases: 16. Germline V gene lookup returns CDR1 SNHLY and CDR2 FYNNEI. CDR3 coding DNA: TGTGCCAGCCGGTACGGACTAGCCACCGTTCGCAACACCGGGGAGCTGTTTTTT. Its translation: CASRYGLATVRNTGELFF.

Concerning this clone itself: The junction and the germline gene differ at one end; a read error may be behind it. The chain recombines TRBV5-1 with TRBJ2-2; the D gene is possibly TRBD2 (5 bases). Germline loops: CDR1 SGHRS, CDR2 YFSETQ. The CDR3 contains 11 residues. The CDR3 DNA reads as TGCGCCAGCAGTTTACACCGGGGAGCTGTTTTT. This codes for CASSLHRGAVF.

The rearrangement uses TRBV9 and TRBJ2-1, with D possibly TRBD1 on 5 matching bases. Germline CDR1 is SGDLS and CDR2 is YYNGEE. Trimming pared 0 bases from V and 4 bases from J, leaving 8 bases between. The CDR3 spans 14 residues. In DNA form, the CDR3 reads TGTGCCAGCAGCGTAGTGACAGAATACAATGAGCAGTTCTTC. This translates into CASSVVTEYNEQFF. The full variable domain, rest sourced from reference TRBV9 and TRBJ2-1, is DSGVTQTPKHLITATGQRVTLRCSPRSGDLSVYWYQQSLDQGLQFLIQYYNGEERAKGNILERFSAQQFPDLHSELNLSSLELGDSALYFCASSVVTEYNEQFFGPGTRLTVL.

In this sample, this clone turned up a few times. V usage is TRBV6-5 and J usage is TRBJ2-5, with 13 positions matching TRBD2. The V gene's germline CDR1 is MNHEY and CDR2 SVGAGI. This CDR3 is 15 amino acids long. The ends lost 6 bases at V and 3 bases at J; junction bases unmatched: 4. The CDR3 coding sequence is TGTGCCAGCAGACGGACTAGCGGGAGTAAAGAGACCCAGTACTTC. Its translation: CASRRTSGSKETQYF.

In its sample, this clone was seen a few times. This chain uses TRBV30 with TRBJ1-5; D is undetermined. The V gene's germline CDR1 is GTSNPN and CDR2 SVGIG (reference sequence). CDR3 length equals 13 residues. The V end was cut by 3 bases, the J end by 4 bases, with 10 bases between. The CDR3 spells CAWSPGWNQPQHF. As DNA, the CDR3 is TGTGCCTGGAGCCCCGGTTGGAATCAGCCCCAGCATTTT. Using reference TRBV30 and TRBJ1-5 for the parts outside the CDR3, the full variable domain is SQTIHQWPATLVQPVGSPLSLECTVEGTSNPNLYWYRQAAGRGLQLLFYSVGIGQISSEVPQNLSASRPQDRQFILSSKKLLLSDSGFYLCAWSPGWNQPQHFGDGTRLSIL.

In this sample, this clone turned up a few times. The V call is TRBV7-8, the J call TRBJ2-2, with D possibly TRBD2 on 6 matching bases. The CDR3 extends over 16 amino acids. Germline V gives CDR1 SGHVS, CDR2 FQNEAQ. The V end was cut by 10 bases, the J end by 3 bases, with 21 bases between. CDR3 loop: CATMRLGTGDTGELFF. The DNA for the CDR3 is TGTGCCACCATGAGACTAGGGACGGGGGACACCGGGGAGCTGTTTTTT.

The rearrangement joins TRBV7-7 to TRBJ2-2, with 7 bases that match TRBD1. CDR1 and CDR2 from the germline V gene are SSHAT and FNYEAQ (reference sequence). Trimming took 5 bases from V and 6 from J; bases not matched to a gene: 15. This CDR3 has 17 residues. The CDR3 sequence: CASSASGARGLAGELFF. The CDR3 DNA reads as TGTGCCAGCAGCGCCTCCGGTGCCAGGGGGTTAGCCGGGGAGCTGTTTTTT.

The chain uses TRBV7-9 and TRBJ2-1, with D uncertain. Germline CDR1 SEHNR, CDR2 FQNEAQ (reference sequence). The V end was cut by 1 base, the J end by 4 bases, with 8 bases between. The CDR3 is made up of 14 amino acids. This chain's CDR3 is CASSLETRYNEQFF. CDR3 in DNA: TGTGCCAGCAGCTTAGAGACAAGGTACAATGAGCAGTTCTTC.

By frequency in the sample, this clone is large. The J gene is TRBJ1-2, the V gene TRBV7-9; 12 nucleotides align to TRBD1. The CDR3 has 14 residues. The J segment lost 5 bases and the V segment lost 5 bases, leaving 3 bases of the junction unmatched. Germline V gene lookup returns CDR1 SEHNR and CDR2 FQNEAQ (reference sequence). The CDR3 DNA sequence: TGTGCCAGCAGCCCGGGACAGGGGGCGTATGGCTACACCTTC. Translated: CASSPGQGAYGYTF.

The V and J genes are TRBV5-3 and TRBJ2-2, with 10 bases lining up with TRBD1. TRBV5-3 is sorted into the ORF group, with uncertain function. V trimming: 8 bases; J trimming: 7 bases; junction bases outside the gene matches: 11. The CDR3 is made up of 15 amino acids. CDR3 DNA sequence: TGTGCCAGCAGCCCGGGACAGGGGCGTAACGGGGAGCTGTTTTTT. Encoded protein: CASSPGQGRNGELFF.

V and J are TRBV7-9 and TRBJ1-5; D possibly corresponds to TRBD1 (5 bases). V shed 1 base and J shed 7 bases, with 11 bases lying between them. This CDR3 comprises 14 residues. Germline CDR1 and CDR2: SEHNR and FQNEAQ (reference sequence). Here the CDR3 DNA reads TGTGCCAGCAGCTTAGTCAGCGGGGACCAGCCCCAGCATTTT. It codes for CASSLVSGDQPQHF.

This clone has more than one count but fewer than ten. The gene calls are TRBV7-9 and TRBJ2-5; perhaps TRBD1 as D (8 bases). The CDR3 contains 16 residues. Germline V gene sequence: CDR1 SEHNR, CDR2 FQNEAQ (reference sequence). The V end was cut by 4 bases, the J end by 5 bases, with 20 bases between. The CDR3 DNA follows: TGTGCCAGCAGCTCCCCACGACAGGGGCGGGAGGAGACCCAGTACTTC. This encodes CASSSPRQGREETQYF. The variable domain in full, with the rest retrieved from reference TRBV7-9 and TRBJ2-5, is DTGVSQNPRHKITKRGQNVTFRCDPISEHNRLYWYRQTLGQGPEFLTYFQNEAQLEKSRLLSDRFSAERPKGSFSTLEIQRTEQGDSAMYLCASSSPRQGREETQYFGPGTRLLVL.

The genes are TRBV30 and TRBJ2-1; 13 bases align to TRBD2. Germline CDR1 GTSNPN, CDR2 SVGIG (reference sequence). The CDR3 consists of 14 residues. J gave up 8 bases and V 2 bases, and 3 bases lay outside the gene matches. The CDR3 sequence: CAWSSTSGRDEQFF. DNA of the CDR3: TGTGCCTGGAGTAGTACTAGCGGGAGGGATGAGCAGTTCTTC. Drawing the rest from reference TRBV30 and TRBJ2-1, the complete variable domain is SQTIHQWPATLVQPVGSPLSLECTVEGTSNPNLYWYRQAAGRGLQLLFYSVGIGQISSEVPQNLSASRPQDRQFILSSKKLLLSDSGFYLCAWSSTSGRDEQFFGPGTRLTVL.

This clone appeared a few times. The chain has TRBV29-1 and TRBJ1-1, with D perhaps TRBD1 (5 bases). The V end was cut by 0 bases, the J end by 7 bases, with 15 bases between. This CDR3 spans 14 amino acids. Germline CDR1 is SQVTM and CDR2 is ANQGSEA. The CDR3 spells CSVEDTGAGGEAFF. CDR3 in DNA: TGCAGCGTTGAAGACACAGGTGCAGGTGGTGAAGCTTTCTTT.

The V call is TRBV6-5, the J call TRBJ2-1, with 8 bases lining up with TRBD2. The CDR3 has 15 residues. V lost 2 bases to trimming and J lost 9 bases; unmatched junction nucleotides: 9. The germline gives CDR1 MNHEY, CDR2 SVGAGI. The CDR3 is CASSYQLSGGGEQFF. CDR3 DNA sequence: TGTGCCAGCAGTTACCAATTAAGCGGGGGCGGTGAGCAGTTCTTC.

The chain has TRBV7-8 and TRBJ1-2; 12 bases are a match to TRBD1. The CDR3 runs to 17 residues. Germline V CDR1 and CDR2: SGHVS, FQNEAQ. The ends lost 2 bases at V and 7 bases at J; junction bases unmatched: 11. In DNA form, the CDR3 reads TGTGCCAGCAGCTTATTTATTTTGGGACAGGGGGCGTTTGGCTACACCTTC. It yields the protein CASSLFILGQGAFGYTF.

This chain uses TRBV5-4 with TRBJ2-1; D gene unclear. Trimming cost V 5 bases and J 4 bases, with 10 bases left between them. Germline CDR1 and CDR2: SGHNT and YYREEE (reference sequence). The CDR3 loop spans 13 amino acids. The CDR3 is CASSHGSYNEQFF. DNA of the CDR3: TGTGCCAGCAGTCACGGGTCGTACAATGAGCAGTTCTTC.

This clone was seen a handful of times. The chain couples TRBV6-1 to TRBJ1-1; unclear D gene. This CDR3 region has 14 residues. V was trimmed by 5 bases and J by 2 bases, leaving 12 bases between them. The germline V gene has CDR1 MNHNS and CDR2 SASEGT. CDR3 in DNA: TGTGCCAGCAGTACCCTTCACAGTAACACTGAAGCTTTCTTT. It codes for CASSTLHSNTEAFF.

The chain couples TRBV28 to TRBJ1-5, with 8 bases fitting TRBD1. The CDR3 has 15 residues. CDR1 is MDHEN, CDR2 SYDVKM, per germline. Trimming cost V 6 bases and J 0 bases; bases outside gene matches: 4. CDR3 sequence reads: CASRTQGVSNQPQHF. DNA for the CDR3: TGTGCCAGCAGGACACAGGGGGTTAGCAATCAGCCCCAGCATTTT.

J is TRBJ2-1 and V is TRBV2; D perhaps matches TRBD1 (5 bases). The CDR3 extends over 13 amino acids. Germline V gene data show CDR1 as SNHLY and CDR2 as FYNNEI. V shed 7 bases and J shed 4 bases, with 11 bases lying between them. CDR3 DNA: TGTGCCAGCAAGCTGACAGCTTACAATGAGCAGTTCTTC. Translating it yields CASKLTAYNEQFF.